This TCR beta chain was observed in a study of blood T cell repertoires in COVID-19. For the study at large: Material from acute and convalescent COVID-19 was sourced from the United States, Italy and Spain.

TCRdb's copy holds only in-frame clones and misses some; the assay was immunoSEQ multiplex PCR. The sample includes around 220,000 clones, 70% to 90% of them seen just once. Sequencing was done on a sample of peripheral blood. The source of this sequence is a woman between 45 and 60 years old with COVID-19, enrolled during active disease.

In DNA, the CDR3 is TGTGCCAGCAGCCTAACCTCCGGAGGGATGAACACTGAAGCTTTCTTT. It specifies CASSLTSGGMNTEAFF. The V call is TRBV11-1, the J call TRBJ1-1, with D unresolved. With 5 bases removed from V and 0 bases from J, the gap between germline ends came to 16 bases. Germline V gene sequence: CDR1 SGHAT, CDR2 FQDESV (reference sequence). This CDR3 has 16 residues.